The clone carrying this T cell receptor (beta chain) was seen repeatedly, ten times or more. What it binds is unknown. Unsorted libraries were prepared from 2 million PBMCs held at -80 C. TCRdb independently ran MiXCR on the 5' RACE reads; one entry per CDR3 protein. This table has some 95,000 distinct CDR3 sequences, about 3.8% appearing once. This entry comes from a study of neurological immune-mediated disorders. Study results and limitations: The greatest degree of TCR clonal expansion was observed in HTLV-1-associated myelopathy, with the lowest in multiple sclerosis, below that of healthy controls.

The germline gives CDR1 SQVTM, CDR2 ANQGSEA. The CDR3 totals 12 residues. With 5 bases removed from V and 10 bases from J, the gap between germline ends came to 12 bases. The sequenced sample consisted of PBMCs. The TCR sequence derives from a woman aged 18-29 years with multiple sclerosis. This chain joins TRBV29-1 and TRBJ1-6, with D hard to call. The CDR3 DNA is TGCAGCGTTAGGACGGGGAAGTCACCCCTCCACTTT. It yields the protein CSVRTGKSPLHF.